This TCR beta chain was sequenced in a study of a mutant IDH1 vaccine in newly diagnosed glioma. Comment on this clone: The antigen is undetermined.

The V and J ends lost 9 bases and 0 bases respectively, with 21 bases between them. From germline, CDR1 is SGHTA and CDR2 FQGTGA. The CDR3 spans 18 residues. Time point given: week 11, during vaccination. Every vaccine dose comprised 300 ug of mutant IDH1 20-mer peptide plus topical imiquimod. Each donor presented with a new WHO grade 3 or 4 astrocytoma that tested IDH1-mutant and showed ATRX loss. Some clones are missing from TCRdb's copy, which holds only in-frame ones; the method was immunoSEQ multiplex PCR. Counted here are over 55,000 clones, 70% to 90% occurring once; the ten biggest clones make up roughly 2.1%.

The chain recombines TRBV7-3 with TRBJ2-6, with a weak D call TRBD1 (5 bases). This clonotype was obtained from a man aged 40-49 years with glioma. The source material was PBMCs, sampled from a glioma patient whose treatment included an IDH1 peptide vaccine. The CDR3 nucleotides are TGTGCCAGAACAGGCCCCAACCACCTAAGCTCTGGGGCCAACGTCCTGACTTTC. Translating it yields CARTGPNHLSSGANVLTF.